These 28 T cell receptor beta chains share one sample of origin, sequenced in a study of glioma-infiltrating T cells. Amplification of TCR alpha and beta CDR3 regions from RNA used iRepertoire nested multiplex PCR. MiXCR, applied by TCRdb to the multiplex PCR reads, yields one record per CDR3 protein. This sample has 150,000 to 200,000 distinct CDR3 sequences, with around 40% found just once. Material for sequencing was glioma tissue, nonneoplastic brain tissue, or PBMCs (not recorded which). These receptors all stem from a human donor with low-grade glioma or glioblastoma, undergoing nonglioma brain surgery, or in good health (not recorded which).

This clonotype occurred once. The rearrangement joins TRBV29-1 to TRBJ2-7, with a possible D match to TRBD1 (6 bases). The CDR3 is 11 amino acids. V gave up 7 bases and J gave up 3 bases, with 10 bases separating them. Germline V gene data show CDR1 as SQVTM and CDR2 as ANQGSEA. The CDR3 spells CSAGHGYEQYF. The CDR3 DNA reads as TGCAGCGCGGGACACGGCTACGAGCAGTACTTC.

CDR3 bases: TGCGCCAGCAGCTTGGGGGCTAGCGGTAGCTCCTACAATGAGCAGTTCTTC. Protein sequence: CASSLGASGSSYNEQFF. The gene calls are TRBV5-1 and TRBJ2-1; 7 bases are a match to TRBD2. The CDR3 is made up of 17 amino acids. The germline V gene has CDR1 SGHRS and CDR2 YFSETQ. V dropped 0 bases and J dropped 0; count of bases not matched to a gene: 6. The variable domain in full, with the rest retrieved from reference TRBV5-1 and TRBJ2-1, is KAGVTQTPRYLIKTRGQQVTLSCSPISGHRSVSWYQQTPGQGLQFLFEYFSETQRNKGNFPGRFSGRQFSNSRSEMNVSTLELGDSALYLCASSLGASGSSYNEQFFGPGTRLTVL.

The chain combines TRBV20-1 with TRBJ1-1; D unresolved. Per the germline V gene, CDR1 is DFQATT and CDR2 is SNEGSKA (reference sequence). The CDR3 covers 12 residues. The ends were cut back, 2 bases at V and 5 bases at J, with 9 bases in the middle. CDR3 nucleotide sequence: TGCAGTGCTAGACGAAGTGGGACTGAAGCTTTCTTT. Protein sequence: CSARRSGTEAFF.

This clonotype occurred many times. V is TRBV3-1 and J is TRBJ1-5, with 7 bases lining up with TRBD1. Germline lookup yields CDR1 LGHDT and CDR2 YNNKEL (reference sequence). The trim removed 4 bases at V and 5 bases at J, leaving 5 bases unmatched. CDR3 length: 14 residues. CDR3 sequence reads: CASSLDREHQPQHF. CDR3 DNA: TGTGCCAGCAGCCTCGACAGGGAGCATCAGCCCCAGCATTTT.

The CDR3 DNA reads TGTGCCAGCAGTGAAATAAGAGTATGGACTGAAGCTTTCTTT. Its translation is CASSEIRVWTEAFF. V gene TRBV2 combines with J gene TRBJ1-1; D remains unclear. Germline assignment: CDR1 SNHLY and CDR2 FYNNEI. The CDR3 spans 14 residues. V was trimmed by 2 bases and J by 5 bases, leaving 12 bases between them.

This clonotype was counted at least ten times. The V call is TRBV27, the J call TRBJ1-5, with TRBD1 matching 8 bases. There are 15 residues in the CDR3. J was trimmed by 0 bases and V by 10 bases; bases with no gene match: 8. Germline CDR1 and CDR2: MNHEY and SMNVEV (reference sequence). The CDR3 DNA follows: TGTGCCACCCCAACCGGGACAGGTAGCAATCAGCCCCAGCATTTT. Encoded protein: CATPTGTGSNQPQHF.

At least ten counts were recorded for this clonotype. The rearrangement links TRBV28 to TRBJ2-7, with 12 bases matching TRBD2. The CDR3 extends over 15 amino acids. Unmatched junction bases numbered 6, after V lost 3 bases and J lost 6 bases. Germline values: CDR1 MDHEN, CDR2 SYDVKM. CDR3 in amino acids: CASSLTSGGLGEQYF. CDR3 nucleotides: TGTGCCAGCAGTTTGACTAGCGGGGGATTGGGCGAGCAGTACTTC.

The chain recombines TRBV12-3 or TRBV12-4 with TRBJ1-1, with D possibly matching TRBD1 (5 bases). This CDR3 is 14 amino acids long. The V end was cut by 4 bases, the J end by 6 bases, with 15 bases between. CDR3 loop: CASSSRLGASEAFF. CDR3 in DNA: TGTGCCAGCAGTTCCCGCCTAGGGGCTTCTGAAGCTTTCTTT.

The chain has TRBV5-1 and TRBJ2-1; 11 nucleotides line up with TRBD2. Losses at the gene ends were 3 bases for V and 6 bases for J; bases not matched to a gene: 5. This CDR3 comprises 15 residues. Per the germline V gene, CDR1 is SGHRS and CDR2 is YFSETQ. CDR3 sequence reads: CASSSLAGGVNEQFF. The CDR3 DNA reads as TGCGCCAGCAGCTCTTTAGCGGGAGGGGTCAATGAGCAGTTCTTC.

A remark on this clonotype: It may be a read error: a sequence one base away is much more abundant. The chain carries TRBV28 and TRBJ2-7, with 7 bases lining up with TRBD1. The V segment lost 8 bases and the J segment 6 bases; nucleotides outside the gene matches: 10. CDR3 length: 13 residues. CDR1 is MDHEN and CDR2 is SYDVKM in the germline V gene. The CDR3 DNA follows: TGTGCCAGCCGCAGGAGACACAGGGGCGAGCAGTACTTC. Residues: CASRRRHRGEQYF.

This clonotype has more than one count but fewer than ten. The chain uses TRBV7-6 and TRBJ2-7; a possible D gene is TRBD1 (6 bases). Trimming cost V 0 bases and J 2 bases, with 8 bases left between them. Germline V gene sequence: CDR1 SGHVS, CDR2 FNYEAQ. The CDR3 extends over 14 amino acids. CDR3 sequence (DNA): TGTGCCAGCAGCTTAGCACAGGGACCCTACGAGCAGTACTTC. It yields the protein CASSLAQGPYEQYF.

This clonotype was seen many times. The chain combines TRBV12-3 or TRBV12-4 with TRBJ2-1, with TRBD2 identical over 9 bases. J lost 4 bases, V lost 1 base, and 2 bases had no gene match. This CDR3 is built from 15 residues. The CDR3 DNA sequence: TGTGCCAGCAGTTTAGGCGGGAGGGGTTACAATGAGCAGTTCTTC. Its protein product is CASSLGGRGYNEQFF.

The V and J genes are TRBV20-1 and TRBJ2-7; D call uncertain. The ends were cut back, 5 bases at V and 13 bases at J, with 24 bases in the middle. The CDR3 runs 13 residues. Germline loops: CDR1 DFQATT, CDR2 SNEGSKA (reference sequence). CDR3 in DNA: TGCAGTGCTCACACCTGGAACCCCTACGAACATTACTTC. Protein product: CSAHTWNPYEHYF.

The V gene is TRBV11-2, the J gene TRBJ1-2; D gene unclear. V lost 0 bases and J 6 bases, leaving 8 bases between the germline ends. CDR1 and CDR2 from the germline V gene are SGHAT and FQNNGV. The CDR3 is 13 amino acids. CDR3 residues: CASSLDPVNGYTF. In DNA form, the CDR3 reads TGTGCCAGCAGCTTAGACCCGGTGAATGGCTACACCTTC.

This clonotype was counted at least ten times. The V and J genes are TRBV20-1 and TRBJ2-1, with TRBD2 matching 11 bases. The CDR3 runs to 14 residues. Germline CDR1 reads DFQATT; CDR2 reads SNEGSKA (reference sequence). Trimming took 1 base from V and 8 from J; bases not matched to a gene: 4. The CDR3 DNA follows: TGCAGTGCTAGAGGTACTAGCGGGAGTGATGAGCAGTTCTTC. This gives the protein CSARGTSGSDEQFF.

This rearrangement joins TRBV7-8 to TRBJ2-2; D might be TRBD2 (5 bases). The CDR3 sequence is 16 residues long. V was trimmed by 0 bases and J by 8 bases, leaving 16 bases between them. Germline V lookup: CDR1 SGHVS, CDR2 FQNEAQ. CDR3 sequence: CASSLALTGSAGELFF. In DNA form, the CDR3 reads TGTGCCAGCAGCTTAGCGCTAACGGGATCCGCGGGGGAGCTGTTTTTT.

This clonotype was observed at least ten times. This chain uses TRBV20-1 with TRBJ1-6; the match to TRBD1 covers 9 bases. The CDR3 loop spans 16 amino acids. CDR1 is DFQATT and CDR2 is SNEGSKA in the germline V gene (reference sequence). V was clipped by 4 bases and J by 0 bases; unmatched bases: 4. CDR3 bases: TGCAGTGCTAAAGACAGGGGGAGCTCCTATAATTCACCCCTCCACTTT. Its protein product is CSAKDRGSSYNSPLHF.

This clonotype showed up many times. CDR3: CASSLRQEQNTEAFF. CDR3 nucleotides: TGTGCCAGCAGCTTAAGACAGGAGCAGAACACTGAAGCTTTCTTT. The J gene is TRBJ1-1, the V gene TRBV7-9; tentatively, D is TRBD1 (6 bases). The CDR3 has 15 amino acids. The V end was cut by 2 bases, the J end by 1 base, with 11 bases between. Looked up from germline, CDR1 is SEHNR and CDR2 is FQNEAQ (reference sequence).

This clonotype was detected a few times. This rearrangement joins TRBV19 to TRBJ1-5; TRBD1 matches at 8 bases. The CDR3 covers 18 residues. The J segment lost 8 bases and the V segment lost 2 bases, leaving 17 bases of the junction unmatched. Germline CDR1 LNHDA, CDR2 SQIVND (reference sequence). CDR3 DNA: TGTGCCAGTAGTATACCTCCTCGGACAGGGCAACCCAGGGAGCCCCAGCATTTT. Its translation: CASSIPPRTGQPREPQHF.

This clonotype was counted at least ten times. V usage is TRBV6-2 or TRBV6-3 and J usage is TRBJ1-1; D possibly corresponds to TRBD1 (5 bases). Trimming removed 0 bases at V and 0 bases at J, with 5 bases between. This CDR3 has 14 amino acids. Germline-derived CDR1 and CDR2 are MNHEY and SVGEGT. The CDR3 is CASSYSTVNTEAFF. As DNA, the CDR3 is TGTGCCAGCAGTTACTCGACAGTGAACACTGAAGCTTTCTTT.

This clonotype is categorized as medium-sized. The chain combines TRBV6-1 with TRBJ2-1; D is unresolved. CDR1 is MNHNS and CDR2 is SASEGT in the germline V gene. With 3 bases removed from V and 15 bases from J, the gap between germline ends came to 12 bases. CDR3 size: 11 residues. The CDR3 DNA reads TGTGCCAGCAGTGAGAGGCCGATCCGGTTCTTC. Its translation is CASSERPIRFF.

This clonotype showed up many times. V usage is TRBV10-1 and J usage is TRBJ2-3; D remains ambiguous. The CDR3 is 12 residues long. Between the trimmed V and J ends, which lost 3 bases and 3 bases, there was a span of 4 bases. In germline, CDR1 is WNHNN, CDR2 SYGVQD (reference sequence). The CDR3 coding sequence is TGCGCCAGCAGTGAAGAGACAGATACGCAGTATTTT. Translating gives CASSEETDTQYF.

V and J are TRBV20-1 and TRBJ2-7; 7 nucleotides align to TRBD2. The CDR3 is made up of 12 amino acids. The J segment lost 5 bases and the V segment lost 3 bases, leaving 4 bases of the junction unmatched. Germline V gene data show CDR1 as DFQATT and CDR2 as SNEGSKA (reference sequence). The CDR3: CSASGGNHEQYF. CDR3 bases: TGCAGTGCTAGCGGGGGGAACCACGAGCAGTACTTC.

This clonotype was seen only a few times. The chain couples TRBV4-1 to TRBJ2-5; D remains unclear. Germline values: CDR1 MGHRA, CDR2 YSYEKL. The V gene lost 0 bases and the J gene lost 5 bases, with 7 bases spanning the gap. This CDR3 has 13 amino acids. The CDR3: CASSQDFEETQYF. The CDR3, as DNA: TGCGCCAGCAGCCAAGATTTTGAGGAGACCCAGTACTTC.

As for this clonotype: A much larger clone differs from this one at a single base, so this may be a read error. The final CDR3 position lacks the conserved phenylalanine or tryptophan, pointing to a likely read error. V usage is TRBV4-2 and J usage is TRBJ2-1, with TRBD2 matching over 9 bases. The CDR3 spans 15 residues. The ends lost 2 bases at V and 7 bases at J; junction bases unmatched: 6. Germline V gene lookup returns CDR1 LGHNA and CDR2 YNFKEQ. In DNA, the CDR3 is TGTGCCAGCAGCCAAACACTAGCGGGTCATAATGAGCAGTTCTTA. As protein: CASSQTLAGHNEQFL.

Regarding this clonotype: A much bigger clone sits one base away, suggesting this may be a read error. The gene calls are TRBV28 and TRBJ1-2; D gene uncertain. Germline-derived CDR1 and CDR2 are MDHEN and SYDVKM. The CDR3 length is 11 residues. For the CDR3, the DNA is TGTGCCAGCAGGGCGAAAGGCCCAGAATTCTTC. Protein product: CASRAKGPEFF.

This clonotype is a singleton in its sample. This may come from a read error, since a much larger clone is one base off. This chain connects TRBV15 to TRBJ2-3, with D perhaps being TRBD1 or TRBD2 (5 bases each). Germline CDR1 is LNHNV and CDR2 is YYDKDF (reference sequence). V shed 5 bases and J shed 2 bases, with 20 bases lying between them. This CDR3 spans 17 amino acids. In DNA, the CDR3 is TGTGCCACCAGCGGACACGCACTTAGGACTGTCACAGATACGCAGTATTTT. Translating gives CATSGHALRTVTDTQYF.

In its sample, this clonotype was seen once. J is TRBJ2-5 and V is TRBV6-2 or TRBV6-3; no firm D call. The CDR3 length is 11 residues. The V gene's germline CDR1 is MNHEY and CDR2 SVGEGT. The CDR3 protein is CVSTRQETQYF. Written as DNA, the CDR3 is TGTGTTAGCACCCGCCAAGAGACCCAGTACTTC.